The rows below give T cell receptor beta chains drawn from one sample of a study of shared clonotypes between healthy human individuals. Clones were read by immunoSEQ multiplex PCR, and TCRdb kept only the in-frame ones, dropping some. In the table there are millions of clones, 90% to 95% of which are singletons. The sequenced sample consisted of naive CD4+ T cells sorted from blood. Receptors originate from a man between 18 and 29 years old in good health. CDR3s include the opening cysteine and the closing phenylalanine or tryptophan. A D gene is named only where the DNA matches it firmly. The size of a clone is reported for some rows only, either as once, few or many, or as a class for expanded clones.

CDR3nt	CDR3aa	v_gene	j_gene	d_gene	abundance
TGTGCCAGTAGTACGTCAAGGGGACAGGGGCTTCCTCTGCAGTACTTC	CASSTSRGQGLPLQYF	TRBV19	TRBJ2-7	TRBD1	NA
TGTGCCAGCAGATTTGGGAAGCAAGAGACCCAGTACTTC	CASRFGKQETQYF	TRBV27	TRBJ2-5	NA	NA
TGTGCCAGCAGCGTAACGGGACTAGCGGCCTTGGGCACCGGGGAGCTGTTTTTT	CASSVTGLAALGTGELFF	TRBV9	TRBJ2-2	TRBD2	NA
TGTGCCAGCAGTGAATTGGTCACGGAAAACTACAATGAGCAGTTCTTC	CASSELVTENYNEQFF	TRBV6-1	TRBJ2-1	NA	NA
TGTGCCACGCAGGGACAGTTGTTTTTTTCCTACAATGAGCAGTTCTTC	CATQGQLFFSYNEQFF	TRBV10-3	TRBJ2-1	TRBD1	NA
TGTGCCTGGAGTGTACTTAGGACTAGCGGGAGGAACTCCTACGAGCAGTACTTC	CAWSVLRTSGRNSYEQYF	TRBV30	TRBJ2-7	TRBD2	NA
TGTGCCAGCATTAGAACAGGCCCCTACAATGAGCAGTTCTTC	CASIRTGPYNEQFF	TRBV2	TRBJ2-1	NA	NA
TGTGCCAGCAGCCAAGGGCAGGTCGGTTATCAGCCCCAGCATTTT	CASSQGQVGYQPQHF	TRBV4-2	TRBJ1-5	NA	NA
TGCAGCGTCGACATGGGGCCCCAAGAGACCCAGTACTTC	CSVDMGPQETQYF	TRBV29-1	TRBJ2-5	NA	NA
TGTGCCTGGAGTGTAGGTCAGCACACTGAAGCTTTCTTT	CAWSVGQHTEAFF	TRBV30	TRBJ1-1	NA	NA
TGTGCCAGCAGTTTTCTCGGACATATGGATAGCAATCAGCCCCAGCATTTT	CASSFLGHMDSNQPQHF	TRBV2	TRBJ1-5	NA	NA
TGTGCCAGCAGTTCGGGGCGGCTAGCGGCCTCCTACGAGCAGTACTTC	CASSSGRLAASYEQYF	TRBV27	TRBJ2-7	TRBD2	NA
TGTGCCAGCAGCGTAAGCATAAACACAGATACGCAGTATTTT	CASSVSINTDTQYF	TRBV9	TRBJ2-3	NA	NA
TGTGCCAGTAGCATAACCTCGCGGGGACCTAGGGAGACCCAGTACTTC	CASSITSRGPRETQYF	TRBV19	TRBJ2-5	NA	NA
TGTGCCAGCAGCTTAGATACCCCTCCGAATGAGCAGTTCTTC	CASSLDTPPNEQFF	TRBV7-2	TRBJ2-1	NA	NA
TGTGCCAGCAGTATTTCCAGGTTGGCCTACGAGCAGTACTTC	CASSISRLAYEQYF	TRBV6-1	TRBJ2-7	NA	NA
TGCGCCAGCAGCTCAGAGACAGGACACTATGGCTACACCTTC	CASSSETGHYGYTF	TRBV5-1	TRBJ1-2	NA	NA
TGTGCCAGCAGCCGGGAAAAGGAGCAGTACTTC	CASSREKEQYF	TRBV11-2	TRBJ2-7	NA	NA
TGCGCCAGCAGCTTTCAGAGGACTAGCGGGACTTCGTACGAGCAGTACTTC	CASSFQRTSGTSYEQYF	TRBV5-1	TRBJ2-7	TRBD2	NA
TGTGCCATCAGTGAGCCGGGACCTCTCGGAGGCACAGATACGCAGTATTTT	CAISEPGPLGGTDTQYF	TRBV10-3	TRBJ2-3	NA	NA
TGTGCCAGCTATTCGTTGAGCGGGGAGACCCAGTACTTC	CASYSLSGETQYF	TRBV7-2	TRBJ2-5	NA	NA
TGTGCCAGTAGTAACGGAGGAGGGTATCCCGGGGAGCTGTTTTTT	CASSNGGGYPGELFF	TRBV19	TRBJ2-2	NA	NA
TGCGCCAGCAGCCAAGGGAGAGAAGAGACCCAGTACTTC	CASSQGREETQYF	TRBV4-1	TRBJ2-5	NA	NA
TGTGCCAGCAGTCTGAGAAGGGGCTACACCTTC	CASSLRRGYTF	TRBV28	TRBJ1-2	NA	NA
TGTGCCAGCAGCTTTGAGGCCAGCTACAATCAGCCCCAGCATTTT	CASSFEASYNQPQHF	TRBV7-2	TRBJ1-5	NA	NA
TGTGCCAGCAGCTTACTCAGGGATAAAGATACCAAAAACATTCAGTACTTC	CASSLLRDKDTKNIQYF	TRBV13	TRBJ2-4	NA	NA
TGTGCCAGCAGCCAAGAGGCCGGGGAGCTGTTTTTT	CASSQEAGELFF	TRBV14	TRBJ2-2	NA	NA
TGTGCCTGGAGCCTGGCTGGTGGCACTGAAGCTTTCTTT	CAWSLAGGTEAFF	TRBV30	TRBJ1-1	NA	NA
TGTGCCAGCAGCAAAATGACAACTAATGAAAAACTGTTTTTT	CASSKMTTNEKLFF	TRBV2	TRBJ1-4	NA	once
TGTGCCAGCAGTTTAGCATCCTTTTTTGGGGGTGGGGATGAAAAACTGTTTTTT	CASSLASFFGGGDEKLFF	TRBV28	TRBJ1-4	NA	NA
TGTGCCAGCAGCTCTAGCGGGAGCTACAATGAGCAGTTCTTC	CASSSSGSYNEQFF	TRBV7-6	TRBJ2-1	TRBD2	NA
TGTGCCAGCAGTGGAAGGGGGGTCACCGGGGAGCTGTTTTTT	CASSGRGVTGELFF	TRBV25-1	TRBJ2-2	NA	NA
TGTGCCAGCAGCCGGACAGGGCCACCCCAAGAGACCCAGTACTTC	CASSRTGPPQETQYF	TRBV5-5	TRBJ2-5	TRBD1	NA
TGTGCCAGCAGCCGGGGGGGCAGCTCCTACAATGAGCAGTTCTTC	CASSRGGSSYNEQFF	TRBV28	TRBJ2-1	TRBD2	NA
TGTGCCAGCAGTGATGGGGGCAGCCATCAGCCCCAGCATTTT	CASSDGGSHQPQHF	TRBV25-1	TRBJ1-5	NA	NA
TGTGCCAGCAGAAAAGGGACTAGCGGGGGGGCTGGATACAATGAGCAGTTCTTC	CASRKGTSGGAGYNEQFF	TRBV28	TRBJ2-1	TRBD2	once